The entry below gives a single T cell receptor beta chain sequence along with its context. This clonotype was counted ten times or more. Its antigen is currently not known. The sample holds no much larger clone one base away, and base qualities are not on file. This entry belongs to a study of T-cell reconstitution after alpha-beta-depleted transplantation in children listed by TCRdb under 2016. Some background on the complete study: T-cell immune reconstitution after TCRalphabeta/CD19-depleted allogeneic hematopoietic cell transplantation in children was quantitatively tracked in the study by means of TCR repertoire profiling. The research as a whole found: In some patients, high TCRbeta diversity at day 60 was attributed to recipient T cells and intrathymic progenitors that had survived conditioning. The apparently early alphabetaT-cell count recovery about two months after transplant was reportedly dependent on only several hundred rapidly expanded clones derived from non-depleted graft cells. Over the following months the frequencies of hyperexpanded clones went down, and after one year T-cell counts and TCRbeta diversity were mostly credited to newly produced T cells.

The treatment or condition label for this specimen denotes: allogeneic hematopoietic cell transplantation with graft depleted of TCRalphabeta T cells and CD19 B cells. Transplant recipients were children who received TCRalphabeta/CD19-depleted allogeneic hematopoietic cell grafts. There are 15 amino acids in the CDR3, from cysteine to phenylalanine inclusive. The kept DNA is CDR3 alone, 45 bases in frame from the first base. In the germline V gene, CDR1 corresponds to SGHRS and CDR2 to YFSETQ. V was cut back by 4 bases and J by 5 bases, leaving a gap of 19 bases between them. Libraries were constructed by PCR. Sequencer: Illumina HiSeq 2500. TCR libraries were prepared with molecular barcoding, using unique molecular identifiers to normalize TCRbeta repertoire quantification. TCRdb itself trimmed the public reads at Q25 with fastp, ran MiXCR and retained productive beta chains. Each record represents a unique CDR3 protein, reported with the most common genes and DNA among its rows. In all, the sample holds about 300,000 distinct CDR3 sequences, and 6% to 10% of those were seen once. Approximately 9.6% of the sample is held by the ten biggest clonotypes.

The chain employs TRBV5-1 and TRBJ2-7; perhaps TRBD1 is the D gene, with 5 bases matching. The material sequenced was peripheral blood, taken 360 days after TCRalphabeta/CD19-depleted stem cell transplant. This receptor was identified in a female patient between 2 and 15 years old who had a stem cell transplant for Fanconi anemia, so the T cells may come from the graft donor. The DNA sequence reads TGCGCCAGCAGCGCGGACACACTCAAGGGTCACGAGCAGTACTTC. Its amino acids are CASSADTLKGHEQYF.